The T cell receptor (beta chain) under discussion was sequenced for a study of cytomegalovirus exposure and HLA in healthy donors. General study results and limits: The tendency of first-cohort TCR clusters to co-occur in the 120 or so validation repertoires was the finding of a later analysis. Associated with cytomegalovirus, according to the listing, were fewer than 200 TCR beta chains. Rare sequences made up most TCRs, while some public TCRs were found in many donors. Reports showed the classifier diagnosing cytomegalovirus status with high specificity and sensitivity.

Generated by immunoSEQ multiplex PCR, the TCRdb table keeps only in-frame clones and is missing some. The repertoire holds fewer than 90,000 clones, with around 82% as singletons. The sample holds a few counts of this clone. Antigen specificity is unknown. The CDR3 is made up of 14 amino acids. Trimming removed 2 bases at V and 5 bases at J, with 13 bases between. Germline loops: CDR1 MNHEY, CDR2 SVGAGI. The sequenced material came from PBMCs. This sequence originates from a woman younger than 30 in good health and CMV-seropositive. V is TRBV6-5 and J is TRBJ2-7; perhaps TRBD1 as D (6 bases). The CDR3 is CASSYGNRDNEQYF. The CDR3 DNA sequence: TGTGCCAGCAGTTACGGTAACAGGGATAACGAGCAGTACTTC.